The following is a T cell receptor (beta chain) sequence with its context. This sample was included in a study of control samples from healthy donors and cancer patients. The V gene's germline CDR1 is SGHTA and CDR2 FQGNSA. V lost 1 base to trimming and J lost 6 bases; unmatched junction nucleotides: 8. The CDR3 sequence is 16 residues long. Some clones are missing from TCRdb's copy, which holds only in-frame ones; the method was immunoSEQ multiplex PCR. This table has some 71,000 clones, around 87% appearing once. Source material: PBMCs. This rearrangement joins TRBV7-2 to TRBJ2-7; 11 positions match TRBD2. This receptor was obtained from a woman aged 45-60 years with head and neck cancer. CDR3 nucleotides: TGTGCCAGCAGCTTAGGCGTTAGCGGGGGGGCTTTCGAGCAGTACTTC. Translation gives CASSLGVSGGAFEQYF.